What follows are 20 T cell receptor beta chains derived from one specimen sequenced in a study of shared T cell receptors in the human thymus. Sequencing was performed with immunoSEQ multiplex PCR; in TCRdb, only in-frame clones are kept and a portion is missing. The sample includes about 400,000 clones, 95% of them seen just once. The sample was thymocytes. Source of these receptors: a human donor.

In nucleotides, the CDR3 is TGTGCCAGCAGTGAAGCCTATAGCAATCAGCCCCAGCATTTT. Protein product: CASSEAYSNQPQHF. The rearrangement joins TRBV2 to TRBJ1-5, with D unclear. This CDR3 is 14 amino acids long. V dropped 0 bases and J dropped 0 bases, with 3 bases sitting between them. From germline, CDR1 is SNHLY and CDR2 FYNNEI.

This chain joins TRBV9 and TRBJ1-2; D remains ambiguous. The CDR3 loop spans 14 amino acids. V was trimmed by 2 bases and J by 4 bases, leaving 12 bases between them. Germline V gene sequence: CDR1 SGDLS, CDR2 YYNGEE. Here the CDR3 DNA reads TGTGCCAGCAGCGTCGCCCCGGGTTTCTATGGCTACACCTTC. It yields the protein CASSVAPGFYGYTF.

CDR3 coding DNA: TGTGCCAGCAGTTTACCCGACAGGGAACTTCAGCCCCAGCATTTT. Protein: CASSLPDRELQPQHF. The genes are TRBV28 and TRBJ1-5; 7 positions match TRBD1. This CDR3 has 15 residues. Germline V gene sequence: CDR1 MDHEN, CDR2 SYDVKM. V shed 2 bases, J shed 6 bases, and the junction held 7 bases outside the gene matches. The full variable domain, in which reference TRBV28 and TRBJ1-5 provide the parts outside the CDR3, is DVKVTQSSRYLVKRTGEKVFLECVQDMDHENMFWYRQDPGLGLRLIYFSYDVKMKEKGDIPEGYSVSREKKERFSLILESASTNQTSMYLCASSLPDRELQPQHFGDGTRLSIL.

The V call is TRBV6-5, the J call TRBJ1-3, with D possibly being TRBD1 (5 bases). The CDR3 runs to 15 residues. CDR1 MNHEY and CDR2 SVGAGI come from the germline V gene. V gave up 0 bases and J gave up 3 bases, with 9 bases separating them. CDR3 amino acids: CASSYSTRGGNTIYF. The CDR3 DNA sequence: TGTGCCAGCAGTTACTCGACGAGGGGTGGAAACACCATATATTTT.

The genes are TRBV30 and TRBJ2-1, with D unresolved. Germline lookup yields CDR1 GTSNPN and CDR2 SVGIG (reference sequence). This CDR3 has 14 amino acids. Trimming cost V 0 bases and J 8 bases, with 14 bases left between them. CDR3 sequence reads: CAWSVLGRKHEQFF. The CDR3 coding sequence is TGTGCCTGGAGTGTGCTGGGCCGGAAACATGAGCAGTTCTTC.

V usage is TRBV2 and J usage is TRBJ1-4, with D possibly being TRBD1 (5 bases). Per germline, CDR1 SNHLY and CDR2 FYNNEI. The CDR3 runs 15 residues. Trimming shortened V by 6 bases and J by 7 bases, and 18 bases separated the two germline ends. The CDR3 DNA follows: TGTGCCAGCAGCACATGGGACCCGAGAGGTGAAAAACTGTTTTTT. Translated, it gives CASSTWDPRGEKLFF.

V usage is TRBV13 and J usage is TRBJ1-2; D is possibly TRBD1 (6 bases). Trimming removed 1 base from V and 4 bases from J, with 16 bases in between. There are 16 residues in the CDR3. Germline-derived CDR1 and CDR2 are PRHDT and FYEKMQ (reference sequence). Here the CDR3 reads CASSLAGAPNVYGYTF. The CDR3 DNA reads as TGTGCCAGCAGCTTAGCGGGGGCGCCGAATGTCTATGGCTACACCTTC. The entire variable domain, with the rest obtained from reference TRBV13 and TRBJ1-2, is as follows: AAGVIQSPRHLIKEKRETATLKCYPIPRHDTVYWYQQGPGQDPQFLISFYEKMQSDKGSIPDRFSAQQFSDYHSELNMSSLELGDSALYFCASSLAGAPNVYGYTFGSGTRLTVV.

CDR3 bases: TGTGCCAGCCCCCAGCGGACAGAAGAGACCCAGTACTTC. Translation: CASPQRTEETQYF. The rearrangement uses TRBV6-4 and TRBJ2-5, with a weak D call TRBD1 (6 bases). Germline V gene sequence: CDR1 MRHNA, CDR2 SNTAGT. CDR3 length equals 13 residues. The V and J ends lost 8 bases and 3 bases respectively, with 13 bases between them.

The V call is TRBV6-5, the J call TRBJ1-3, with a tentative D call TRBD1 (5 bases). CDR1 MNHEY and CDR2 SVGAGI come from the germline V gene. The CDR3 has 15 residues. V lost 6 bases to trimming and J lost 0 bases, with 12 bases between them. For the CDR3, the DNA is TGTGCCAGCAGAGGGGAGCTTAACTCTGGAAACACCATATATTTT. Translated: CASRGELNSGNTIYF.

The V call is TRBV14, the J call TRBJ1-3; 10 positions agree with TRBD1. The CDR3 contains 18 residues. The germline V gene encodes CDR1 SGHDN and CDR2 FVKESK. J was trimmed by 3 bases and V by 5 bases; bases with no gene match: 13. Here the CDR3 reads CASSGDRGETYFGNTIYF. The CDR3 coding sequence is TGTGCCAGCAGCGGGGACAGGGGAGAAACCTACTTTGGAAACACCATATATTTT.

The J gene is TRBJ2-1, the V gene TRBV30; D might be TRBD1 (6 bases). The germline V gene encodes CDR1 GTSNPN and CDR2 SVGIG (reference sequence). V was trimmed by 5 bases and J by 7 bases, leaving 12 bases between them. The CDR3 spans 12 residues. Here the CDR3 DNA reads TGTGCCTGGTGGGGGCTCGGGAATGAGCAGTTCTTC. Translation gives CAWWGLGNEQFF.

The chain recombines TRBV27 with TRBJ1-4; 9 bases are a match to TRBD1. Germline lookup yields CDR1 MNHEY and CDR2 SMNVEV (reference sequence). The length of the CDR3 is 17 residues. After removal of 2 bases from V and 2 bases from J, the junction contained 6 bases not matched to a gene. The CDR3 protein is CASSLRDRDGTNEKLFF. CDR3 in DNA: TGTGCCAGCAGTTTAAGGGACAGGGATGGGACTAATGAAAAACTGTTTTTT. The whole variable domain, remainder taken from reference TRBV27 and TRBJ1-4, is EAQVTQNPRYLITVTGKKLTVTCSQNMNHEYMSWYRQDPGLGLRQIYYSMNVEVTDKGDVPEGYKVSRKEKRNFPLILESPSPNQTSLYFCASSLRDRDGTNEKLFFGSGTQLSVL.

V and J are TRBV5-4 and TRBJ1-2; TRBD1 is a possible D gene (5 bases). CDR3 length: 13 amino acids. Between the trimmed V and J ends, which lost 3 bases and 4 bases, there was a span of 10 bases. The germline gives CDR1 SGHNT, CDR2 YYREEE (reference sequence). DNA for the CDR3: TGTGCCAGCAGCTCCACGGGGCTCTATGGCTACACCTTC. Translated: CASSSTGLYGYTF.

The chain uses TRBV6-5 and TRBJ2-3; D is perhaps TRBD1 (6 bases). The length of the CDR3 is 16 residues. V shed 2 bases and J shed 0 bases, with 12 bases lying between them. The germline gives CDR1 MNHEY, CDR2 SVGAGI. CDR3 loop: CASSYGQGISTDTQYF. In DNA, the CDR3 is TGTGCCAGCAGTTACGGGCAGGGGATAAGCACAGATACGCAGTATTTT.

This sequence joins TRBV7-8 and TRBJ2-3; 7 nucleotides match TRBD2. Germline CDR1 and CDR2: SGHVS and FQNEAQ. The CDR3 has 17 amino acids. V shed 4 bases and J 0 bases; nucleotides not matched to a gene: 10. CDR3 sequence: CASSCRVAGTSTDTQYF. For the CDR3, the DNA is TGTGCCAGCAGCTGCCGGGTAGCGGGCACTAGCACAGATACGCAGTATTTT.

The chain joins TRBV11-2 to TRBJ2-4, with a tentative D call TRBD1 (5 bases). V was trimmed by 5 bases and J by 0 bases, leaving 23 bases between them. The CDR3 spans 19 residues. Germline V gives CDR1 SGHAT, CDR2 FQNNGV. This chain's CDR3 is CASSLGAAGSDLAKNIQYF. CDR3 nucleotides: TGTGCCAGCAGCCTTGGTGCGGCAGGGTCGGATCTAGCCAAAAACATTCAGTACTTC.

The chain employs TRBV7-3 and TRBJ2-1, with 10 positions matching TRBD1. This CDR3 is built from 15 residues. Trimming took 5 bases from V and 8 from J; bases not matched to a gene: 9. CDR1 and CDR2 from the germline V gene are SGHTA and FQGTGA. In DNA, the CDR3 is TGTGCCAGCAGCCCGGGACAGGGGCCGGGATATGAGCAGTTCTTC. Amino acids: CASSPGQGPGYEQFF.

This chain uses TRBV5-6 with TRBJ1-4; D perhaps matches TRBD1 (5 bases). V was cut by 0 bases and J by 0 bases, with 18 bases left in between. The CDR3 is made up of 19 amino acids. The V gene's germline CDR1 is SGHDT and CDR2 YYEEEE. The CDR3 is CASSLDRYETEATNEKLFF. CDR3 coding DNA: TGTGCCAGCAGCTTGGACAGGTACGAAACGGAAGCAACTAATGAAAAACTGTTTTTT.

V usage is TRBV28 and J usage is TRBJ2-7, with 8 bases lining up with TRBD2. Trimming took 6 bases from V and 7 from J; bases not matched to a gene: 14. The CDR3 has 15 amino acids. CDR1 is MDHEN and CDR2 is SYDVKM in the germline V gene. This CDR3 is CASSPHPREAGEQYF. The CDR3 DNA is TGTGCCAGCAGCCCCCATCCGCGGGAGGCCGGTGAGCAGTACTTC.

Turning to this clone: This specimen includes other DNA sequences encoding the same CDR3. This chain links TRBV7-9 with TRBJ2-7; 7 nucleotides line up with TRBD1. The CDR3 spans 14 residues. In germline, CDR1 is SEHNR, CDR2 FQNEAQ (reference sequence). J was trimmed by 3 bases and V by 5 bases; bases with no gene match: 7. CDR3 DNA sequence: TGTGCCAGCAGCCCACGGGACAGCAGCTACGAGCAGTACTTC. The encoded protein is CASSPRDSSYEQYF.